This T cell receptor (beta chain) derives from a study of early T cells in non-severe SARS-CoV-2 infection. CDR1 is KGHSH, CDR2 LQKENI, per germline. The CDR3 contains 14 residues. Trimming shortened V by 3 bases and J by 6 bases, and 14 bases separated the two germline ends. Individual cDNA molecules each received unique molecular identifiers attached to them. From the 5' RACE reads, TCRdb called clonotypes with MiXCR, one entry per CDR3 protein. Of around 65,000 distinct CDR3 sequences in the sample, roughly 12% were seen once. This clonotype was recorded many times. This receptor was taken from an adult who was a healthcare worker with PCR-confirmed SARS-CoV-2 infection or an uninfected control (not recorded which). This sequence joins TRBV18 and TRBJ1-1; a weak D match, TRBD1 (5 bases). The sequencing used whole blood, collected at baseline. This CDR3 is CASSPARDIAEAFF. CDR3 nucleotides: TGTGCCAGCTCACCTGCCAGGGATATCGCTGAAGCTTTCTTT.